The 20 T cell receptor beta chains presented below share a single source sample, sequenced in a study. TCRdb reprocessed the 5' RACE reads with MiXCR, giving one entry per CDR3 protein. The sample yields nearly 55,000 distinct CDR3 sequences, approximately 23% seen once. The sample was tumor-infiltrating naive CD4+ T cells sorted from the breast tumor. Subset given: naive CD4+ T cells, CD4+CD45RA+CD25-. Receptor source: a female donor with breast cancer.

The V gene is TRBV5-1, the J gene TRBJ2-3; D possibly corresponds to TRBD2 (5 bases). The CDR3 extends over 15 amino acids. Germline CDR1 reads SGHRS; CDR2 reads YFSETQ. V lost 0 bases and J 3 bases, leaving 11 bases between the germline ends. CDR3 in amino acids: CASSLAGKTTDTQYF. The DNA of the CDR3 is TGCGCCAGCAGCTTGGCCGGGAAGACGACAGATACGCAGTATTTT.

There are a few counts of this clonotype. An end of the junction differs from the germline gene, which may be a read error. The chain uses TRBV7-9 and TRBJ2-3; D is possibly TRBD2 (6 bases). CDR3 length: 15 amino acids. CDR1 is SEHNR, CDR2 FQNEAQ, per germline (reference sequence). The CDR3 region is CASSPTTSITHTQYF. The CDR3 DNA reads TGTGCCAGCAGCCCGACGACTAGTATCACACATACGCAGTATTTT.

V and J are TRBV28 and TRBJ1-4; D uncertain. Trimming removed 4 bases from V and 12 bases from J, with 12 bases in between. The CDR3 runs 12 residues. Germline V gives CDR1 MDHEN, CDR2 SYDVKM. CDR3 sequence: CASSSDWEELFF. The DNA for the CDR3 is TGTGCCAGCAGTTCGGATTGGGAGGAACTGTTTTTT.

The chain has TRBV27 and TRBJ1-5, with D possibly being TRBD1 (6 bases). V was cut by 6 bases and J by 3 bases, with 15 bases left in between. The CDR3 runs 15 residues. CDR1 and CDR2 (germline): MNHEY, SMNVEV (reference sequence). Here the CDR3 DNA reads TGTGCCAGCAGGGGGGCGAGGCAGCCCAATCAGCCCCAGCATTTT. The encoded protein is CASRGARQPNQPQHF.

This clonotype was detected a few times. The CDR3: CAICKGGTNYGYTF. The CDR3 DNA is TGTGCCATATGTAAGGGGGGGACCAACTATGGCTACACCTTC. The chain carries TRBV28 and TRBJ1-2; the D gene is possibly TRBD1 (6 bases). This CDR3 comprises 14 residues. The germline V gene has CDR1 MDHEN and CDR2 SYDVKM. V was shortened by 10 bases and J by 2 bases, with 17 bases between the two germline ends.

This chain connects TRBV15 to TRBJ2-7; no reliable D call. CDR1 is LNHNV, CDR2 YYDKDF, per germline (reference sequence). The CDR3 length is 15 residues. V was clipped by 0 bases and J by 3 bases, with 12 bases between them. The CDR3 loop reads CATSRDVGSYYEQYF. CDR3 bases: TGTGCCACCAGCAGAGATGTTGGCAGCTACTACGAGCAGTACTTC.

The rearrangement joins TRBV30 to TRBJ2-7, with 7 bases matching TRBD1. CDR3 size: 15 residues. Germline V gives CDR1 GTSNPN, CDR2 SVGIG (reference sequence). Germline trimming cut 1 base from V and 4 bases from J; bases unmatched to any gene: 10. The CDR3 reads CAWSGGRDRFYEQYF. The CDR3 bases are TGTGCCTGGAGTGGAGGACGGGACAGATTTTACGAGCAGTACTTC.

This clonotype was found a few times. This chain joins TRBV5-1 and TRBJ2-7, with no clear D. The V gene's germline CDR1 is SGHRS and CDR2 YFSETQ. The CDR3 consists of 14 residues. Trimming pared 5 bases from V and 2 bases from J, leaving 14 bases between. CDR3 sequence: CASSPSGPTYEQYF. For the CDR3, the DNA is TGCGCCAGCAGTCCTTCCGGGCCTACCTACGAGCAGTACTTC.

This clonotype was recorded at least ten times. The CDR3 protein is CASSFSGSLTEAFF. In DNA, the CDR3 is TGTGCCAGCAGCTTTTCGGGAAGTCTCACTGAAGCTTTCTTT. This chain connects TRBV7-9 to TRBJ1-1, with no clear D. Per the germline V gene, CDR1 is SEHNR and CDR2 is FQNEAQ (reference sequence). V lost 3 bases and J 4 bases, leaving 12 bases between the germline ends. This CDR3 has 14 amino acids.

The gene calls are TRBV4-3 and TRBJ2-3, with D possibly TRBD1 on 6 matching bases. The germline V gene encodes CDR1 LGHNA and CDR2 YSLEER. V was pared by 4 bases and J by 1 base, with 12 bases between. There are 15 residues in the CDR3. In DNA, the CDR3 is TGCGCCAGCAGCCGGGGAGCAGGGGGCACAGATACGCAGTATTTT. Translating it yields CASSRGAGGTDTQYF.

V gene TRBV20-1 combines with J gene TRBJ2-1, with 7 bases matching TRBD1. Germline V gives CDR1 DFQATT, CDR2 SNEGSKA (reference sequence). This CDR3 region has 14 residues. The V segment lost 6 bases and the J segment 7 bases; nucleotides outside the gene matches: 12. CDR3 nucleotide sequence: TGCAGTGCCCATGGACAGGTCCCCCTAAATGAGCAGTTCTTC. As protein: CSAHGQVPLNEQFF.

The chain employs TRBV20-1 and TRBJ2-7, with 8 bases lining up with TRBD1. Germline-derived CDR1 and CDR2 are DFQATT and SNEGSKA (reference sequence). The CDR3 runs to 13 residues. CDR3 amino acids: CGWSEGQDYEQYF. DNA of the CDR3: TGCGGATGGTCGGAGGGACAGGACTACGAGCAGTACTTC.

There are a few counts of this clonotype. The chain carries TRBV20-1 and TRBJ1-2; D is unclear. The V gene lost 0 bases and the J gene lost 4 bases, with 15 bases spanning the gap. CDR3 length: 15 residues. Germline V gene sequence: CDR1 DFQATT, CDR2 SNEGSKA (reference sequence). The CDR3 DNA reads TGCAGTGCTAGAGAAGTAGGGAGAGGATCCTATGGCTACACCTTC. It translates to CSAREVGRGSYGYTF.

This clonotype was picked up a small number of times. V and J are TRBV20-1 and TRBJ1-5, with D uncertain. The germline V and J ends were trimmed by 6 bases and 3 bases, with 18 bases remaining between them. The CDR3 is 15 amino acids. The germline CDR1 and CDR2 sequences are DFQATT and SNEGSKA (reference sequence). The CDR3 coding sequence is TGCAGTGCGCCGCGAGCGGCGAATCCCAATCAGCCCCAGCATTTT. It specifies CSAPRAANPNQPQHF.

J is TRBJ2-3 and V is TRBV5-1, with 9 bases that match TRBD2. CDR3 size: 14 residues. The junction had 4 bases not matched to a gene; V was cut back by 4 bases and J by 4 bases. CDR1 and CDR2 from the germline V gene are SGHRS and YFSETQ. The CDR3 is CASSLSGSADTQYF. CDR3 DNA: TGCGCCAGCAGCCTTAGCGGGAGCGCAGATACGCAGTATTTT.

This clonotype turned up a few times. The chain couples TRBV6-6 to TRBJ1-3, with D perhaps TRBD1 (6 bases). V was pared by 6 bases and J by 4 bases, with 10 bases between. Germline V gene lookup returns CDR1 MNHNY and CDR2 SVGAGI (reference sequence). The CDR3 spans 13 residues. The CDR3 spells CASRTGPGNTIYF. DNA of the CDR3: TGTGCCAGCAGAACAGGGCCCGGAAACACCATATATTTT.

The V gene is TRBV7-2, the J gene TRBJ1-1; 7 bases fit TRBD1. Germline CDR1 is SGHTA and CDR2 is FQGNSA. The trim removed 4 bases at V and 5 bases at J, leaving 7 bases unmatched. There are 14 residues in the CDR3. CDR3 residues: CASSSQGMLTEAFF. In DNA form, the CDR3 reads TGTGCCAGCAGCTCACAGGGGATGTTGACTGAAGCTTTCTTT.

This clonotype occurred a few times. The rearrangement uses TRBV11-2 and TRBJ2-1, with TRBD1 as a possible D gene (6 bases). The CDR3 is 16 residues long. Germline-derived CDR1 and CDR2 are SGHAT and FQNNGV. V lost 0 bases and J lost 5, with 14 bases in between. In DNA, the CDR3 is TGTGCCAGCAGCTTAGAAGTCGGGACAAATAACAATGAGCAGTTCTTC. It translates to CASSLEVGTNNNEQFF.

The sample holds many counts of this clonotype. CDR3 DNA sequence: TGTGCCACCAGTGATTGGGGATCTGGCGAGCAGTACTTC. Protein: CATSDWGSGEQYF. The rearrangement links TRBV24-1 to TRBJ2-7; D gene ambiguous. V was trimmed by 2 bases and J by 6 bases, leaving 10 bases between them. CDR3 length: 13 residues. Germline assignment: CDR1 KGHDR and CDR2 SFDVKD.

This chain joins TRBV5-1 and TRBJ1-2, with 7 bases identical to TRBD1. Germline-derived CDR1 and CDR2 are SGHRS and YFSETQ. The CDR3 covers 16 residues. CDR3 sequence: CARPNRQRGQSNGYTF. The CDR3 DNA reads as TGCGCGAGACCGAACCGCCAAAGGGGACAGAGCAATGGCTACACCTTC. Full variable domain (missing parts from reference TRBV5-1 and TRBJ1-2): KAGVTQTPRYLIKTRGQQVTLSCSPISGHRSVSWYQQTPGQGLQFLFEYFSETQRNKGNFPGRFSGRQFSNSRSEMNVSTLELGDSALYLCARPNRQRGQSNGYTFGSGTRLTVV.